Shown below are 31 T cell receptor beta chains from a single sample sequenced in a study of CD8 T cells in Susac syndrome. Reverse transcription used about 0.45 to 1 ug RNA and random hexamers. TCRdb itself ran the immunoSEQ multiplex PCR reads through MiXCR, one entry per CDR3 protein. The data hold about 47,000 distinct CDR3 sequences, with 80% to 95% observed a single time. Material for sequencing was CD8+ T cells from PBMCs. These TCRs come from a human donor in good health.

In DNA, the CDR3 is TGCAGTGCTAGAGATCCAATCTCTTGGACGGACTCTGGAAACACCATATATTTT. This encodes CSARDPISWTDSGNTIYF. This chain uses TRBV20-1 with TRBJ1-3; D is uncertain. The CDR3 is made up of 18 amino acids. The V end was cut by 0 bases, the J end by 0 bases, with 18 bases between. Germline CDR1 and CDR2: DFQATT and SNEGSKA (reference sequence).

The V call is TRBV6-6, the J call TRBJ1-1; no firm D call. There are 14 residues in the CDR3. Germline-derived CDR1 and CDR2 are MNHNY and SVGAGI (reference sequence). Trimming took 2 bases from V and 2 from J, leaving 9 bases between them. The CDR3 loop reads CASSYPEGNTEAFF. The CDR3 bases are TGTGCCAGCAGTTACCCCGAGGGAAACACTGAAGCTTTCTTT.

The gene calls are TRBV4-1 and TRBJ1-1; D not certain. Germline loops: CDR1 MGHRA, CDR2 YSYEKL. The CDR3 runs 15 residues. Trimming removed 6 bases at V and 3 bases at J, with 17 bases between. CDR3 nucleotide sequence: TGCGCCAGCAGTAAGGGCCATGGCGGGTACACTGAAGCTTTCTTT. It specifies CASSKGHGGYTEAFF.

The chain is built from TRBV12-3 or TRBV12-4 and TRBJ2-2, with 11 bases matching TRBD2. The trim removed 6 bases at V and 6 bases at J, leaving 6 bases unmatched. CDR3 size: 15 residues. The CDR3 DNA is TGTGCCAGCAGACCGGGACTAGCGGCCCCCGGGGAGCTGTTTTTT. This gives the protein CASRPGLAAPGELFF.

The CDR3 coding sequence is TGCAGCGTGGGACTAGCGGTCTACAATGAGCAGTTCTTC. Translation: CSVGLAVYNEQFF. The rearrangement uses TRBV29-1 and TRBJ2-1; the match to TRBD2 covers 11 bases. The germline V gene encodes CDR1 SQVTM and CDR2 ANQGSEA. This CDR3 has 13 residues. Trimming cost V 6 bases and J 3 bases; bases outside gene matches: 1.

The V gene is TRBV20-1, the J gene TRBJ2-7; D not certain. This CDR3 spans 12 amino acids. Between the trimmed V and J ends, which lost 5 bases and 4 bases, there was a span of 12 bases. The V gene's germline CDR1 is DFQATT and CDR2 SNEGSKA (reference sequence). CDR3 residues: CSAPSAKYEQYF. In DNA form, the CDR3 reads TGCAGTGCTCCCTCCGCCAAATACGAGCAGTACTTC.

The rearrangement uses TRBV5-1 and TRBJ2-1; TRBD2 matches at 8 bases. The V segment lost 5 bases and the J segment 2 bases; nucleotides outside the gene matches: 15. The CDR3 runs 18 residues. Germline V gives CDR1 SGHRS, CDR2 YFSETQ. The CDR3 region is CASRNTWTSRGPYNEQFF. CDR3 nucleotides: TGCGCCAGCAGGAACACCTGGACTAGCAGGGGCCCCTACAATGAGCAGTTCTTC.

The chain joins TRBV19 to TRBJ2-2; a possible D gene is TRBD1 (5 bases). Germline V gene data show CDR1 as LNHDA and CDR2 as SQIVND (reference sequence). V was clipped by 3 bases and J by 3 bases, with 17 bases between them. The CDR3 covers 17 residues. The CDR3 loop is CASSITPRQRYTGELFF. CDR3 nucleotides: TGTGCCAGTAGTATTACCCCCCGACAGAGATACACCGGGGAGCTGTTTTTT. Together with reference TRBV19 and TRBJ2-2, the CDR3 gives the full variable domain: DGGITQSPKYLFRKEGQNVTLSCEQNLNHDAMYWYRQDPGQGLRLIYYSQIVNDFQKGDIAEGYSVSREKKESFPLTVTSAQKNPTAFYLCASSITPRQRYTGELFFGEGSRLTVL.

V usage is TRBV7-8 and J usage is TRBJ1-2, with D possibly TRBD1 on 5 matching bases. The germline V and J ends were trimmed by 1 base and 3 bases, with 12 bases remaining between them. This CDR3 is built from 15 residues. The germline V gene has CDR1 SGHVS and CDR2 FQNEAQ. The CDR3 region has the DNA TGTGCCAGCAGCTTAGGGGCAGGGCTACACTATGGCTACACCTTC. It specifies CASSLGAGLHYGYTF.

This sequence joins TRBV7-6 and TRBJ2-7; 9 nucleotides line up with TRBD2. V lost 1 base and J lost 3; bases outside the gene matches: 10. The CDR3 is made up of 17 amino acids. The germline V gene encodes CDR1 SGHVS and CDR2 FNYEAQ. This CDR3 is CASSLEGSGSLSYEQYF. The CDR3 region has the DNA TGTGCCAGCAGCTTAGAGGGTAGCGGGAGTCTTAGCTACGAGCAGTACTTC.

The chain is built from TRBV6-2 or TRBV6-3 and TRBJ2-2; 14 bases are a match to TRBD2. The CDR3 sequence is 18 residues long. CDR1 and CDR2 (germline): MNHEY, SVGEGT. With 5 bases clipped from V and 1 base from J, the junction kept 6 bases outside the gene matches. CDR3 loop: CASSAGLAGVVNTGELFF. The CDR3, as DNA: TGTGCCAGCAGTGCGGGACTAGCGGGAGTAGTGAACACCGGGGAGCTGTTTTTT.

The chain couples TRBV14 to TRBJ2-7; 7 positions match TRBD1. The germline CDR1 and CDR2 sequences are SGHDN and FVKESK. This CDR3 region has 14 residues. V lost 6 bases and J lost 5; bases outside the gene matches: 10. The CDR3 is CASRQTGLIDEQYF. The CDR3 nucleotides read TGTGCCAGCAGGCAGACAGGGCTAATCGACGAGCAGTACTTC.

V gene TRBV3-1 combines with J gene TRBJ2-3; TRBD2 aligns across 9 bases. The ends lost 4 bases at V and 4 bases at J; junction bases unmatched: 6. The V gene's germline CDR1 is LGHDT and CDR2 YNNKEL (reference sequence). CDR3 length: 15 residues. The CDR3 coding sequence is TGTGCCAGCAGCCCGACTAGCGGAACCTCAGATACGCAGTATTTT. Amino acids: CASSPTSGTSDTQYF.

This chain links TRBV6-5 with TRBJ2-4; D unclear. V lost 0 bases and J lost 6, with 6 bases in between. There are 13 residues in the CDR3. The germline CDR1 and CDR2 sequences are MNHEY and SVGAGI. The CDR3 is CASSYSSRNIQYF. CDR3 nucleotides: TGTGCCAGCAGTTACTCAAGCAGAAACATTCAGTACTTC.

This chain uses TRBV6-2 or TRBV6-3 with TRBJ2-7; D is unclear. The CDR3 runs to 11 residues. Trimming cost V 2 bases and J 5 bases, with 4 bases left between them. Germline V lookup: CDR1 MNHEY, CDR2 SVGEGT. CDR3 in amino acids: CASSYPDEQYF. In DNA, the CDR3 is TGTGCCAGCAGTTACCCGGACGAGCAGTACTTC.

The chain carries TRBV12-3 or TRBV12-4 and TRBJ2-3; 7 positions match TRBD2. The ends lost 7 bases at V and 1 base at J; junction bases unmatched: 8. The CDR3 has 15 amino acids. The CDR3 spells CASTSLAGRTDTQYF. As DNA, the CDR3 is TGTGCCAGCACCTCCTTAGCGGGCCGCACAGATACGCAGTATTTT.

This clonotype came up a few times. The chain combines TRBV27 with TRBJ1-1; no definite D call. This CDR3 region has 12 residues. Germline V CDR1 and CDR2: MNHEY, SMNVEV (reference sequence). V was shortened by 8 bases and J by 2 bases, with 9 bases between the two germline ends. The CDR3 protein is CASRAGNTEAFF. The CDR3 DNA is TGTGCCAGCCGAGCGGGTAACACTGAAGCTTTCTTT.

This chain uses TRBV19 with TRBJ2-2; D possibly corresponds to TRBD2 (5 bases). Germline CDR1 LNHDA, CDR2 SQIVND (reference sequence). V shed 0 bases and J shed 5 bases, with 10 bases lying between them. This CDR3 is 15 amino acids long. The CDR3 coding sequence is TGTGCCAGTAGTATAGATGGTAGAGGGACCGGGGAGCTGTTTTTT. Encoded protein: CASSIDGRGTGELFF.

V usage is TRBV19 and J usage is TRBJ2-3, with D possibly matching TRBD2 (6 bases). V gave up 6 bases and J gave up 6 bases, with 19 bases separating them. The CDR3 extends over 15 amino acids. In germline, CDR1 is LNHDA, CDR2 SQIVND (reference sequence). The CDR3, as DNA: TGTGCCAGTAGCCCCGGGACTCCACCTGTGGATACGCAGTATTTT. It is translated as CASSPGTPPVDTQYF.

The chain joins TRBV29-1 to TRBJ2-1, with D tentatively TRBD1 (7 bases). This CDR3 is built from 13 residues. Trimming removed 1 base from V and 6 bases from J, with 10 bases in between. Per the germline V gene, CDR1 is SQVTM and CDR2 is ANQGSEA. The CDR3 region is CSVEGRGANEQFF. Here the CDR3 DNA reads TGCAGCGTTGAAGGCAGGGGGGCCAATGAGCAGTTCTTC.

The V and J genes are TRBV29-1 and TRBJ1-2; D unclear. Per germline, CDR1 SQVTM and CDR2 ANQGSEA. V was clipped by 4 bases and J by 4 bases, with 10 bases between them. The CDR3 has 12 amino acids. CDR3: CSVGSDTYGYTF. DNA for the CDR3: TGCAGCGTTGGCTCAGATACCTATGGCTACACCTTC.

The chain uses TRBV3-1 and TRBJ2-5, with 9 bases matching TRBD1. The length of the CDR3 is 15 residues. The germline gives CDR1 LGHDT, CDR2 YNNKEL (reference sequence). With V trimmed by 4 bases and J by 0 bases, 3 bases remained unmatched. The CDR3 DNA sequence: TGTGCCAGCAGCCCCCGGGACAGGGACCAAGAGACCCAGTACTTC. The encoded protein is CASSPRDRDQETQYF.

The rearrangement uses TRBV19 and TRBJ2-3; no clear D. V lost 6 bases, J lost 2 bases, and 9 bases lay in between. Germline V gene data show CDR1 as LNHDA and CDR2 as SQIVND (reference sequence). The CDR3 is 13 amino acids. CDR3 residues: CASSVLHTDTQYF. As DNA, the CDR3 is TGTGCCAGTAGCGTTCTCCACACAGATACGCAGTATTTT.

The genes are TRBV7-9 and TRBJ2-1, with D maybe TRBD2 (6 bases). The CDR3 runs 16 residues. In germline, CDR1 is SEHNR, CDR2 FQNEAQ (reference sequence). V dropped 6 bases and J dropped 2 bases, with 17 bases sitting between them. CDR3 DNA sequence: TGTGCCAGCAGTGATGGGGAGGCATATCCCTACAATGAGCAGTTCTTC. This codes for CASSDGEAYPYNEQFF. The full variable domain, in which reference TRBV7-9 and TRBJ2-1 provide the parts outside the CDR3, is DTGVSQNPRHKITKRGQNVTFRCDPISEHNRLYWYRQTLGQGPEFLTYFQNEAQLEKSRLLSDRFSAERPKGSFSTLEIQRTEQGDSAMYLCASSDGEAYPYNEQFFGPGTRLTVL.

As to this clonotype: One end of the junction does not line up with germline, which may come from a read error. The genes are TRBV12-3 or TRBV12-4 and TRBJ2-5, with D maybe TRBD1 (6 bases). The CDR3 has 16 amino acids. CDR3 residues: CASSLSGAPTEQGRHF. The CDR3 nucleotides are TGTGCCAGCAGTTTGTCAGGGGCCCCGACGGAGCAGGGACGTCACTTC.

This clonotype appeared a single time. V gene TRBV20-1 combines with J gene TRBJ2-2, with D hard to call. CDR1 and CDR2 (germline): DFQATT, SNEGSKA (reference sequence). CDR3 length: 16 amino acids. Trimming removed 0 bases at V and 0 bases at J, with 11 bases between. CDR3 bases: TGCAGTGCTAGAGATCTGGAAAATCCGAACACCGGGGAGCTGTTTTTT. Its translation is CSARDLENPNTGELFF.

This chain links TRBV4-2 with TRBJ2-2, with a possible D match to TRBD1 (6 bases). Per germline, CDR1 LGHNA and CDR2 YNFKEQ. Trimming cost V 4 bases and J 6 bases, with 18 bases left between them. The CDR3 is 16 residues long. The CDR3 DNA reads as TGTGCCAGCAGCCTATCATACAGGGTTTCCGCCGGGGAGCTGTTTTTT. Its protein is CASSLSYRVSAGELFF.

The V call is TRBV3-1, the J call TRBJ2-7; possible D gene TRBD2, 5 bases. V lost 2 bases and J 2 bases, leaving 13 bases between the germline ends. Germline V gives CDR1 LGHDT, CDR2 YNNKEL (reference sequence). The CDR3 contains 15 residues. The CDR3 sequence is CASSQSIALTYEQYF. CDR3 DNA sequence: TGTGCCAGCAGCCAATCAATAGCGCTTACCTACGAGCAGTACTTC.

CDR3 nucleotides: TGTGCCACCAGCATCCAGAGGGGCGGATTCCACACCTTC. Translation: CATSIQRGGFHTF. V is TRBV15 and J is TRBJ1-2; possibly TRBD1 for D (5 bases). From germline, CDR1 is LNHNV and CDR2 YYDKDF (reference sequence). The CDR3 length is 13 residues. The germline V and J ends were trimmed by 4 bases and 12 bases, with 18 bases remaining between them.

The rearrangement links TRBV3-1 to TRBJ2-1; the match to TRBD2 covers 9 bases. The V gene end was trimmed by 3 bases and the J gene end by 2 bases; junction bases not matched to a gene: 11. The length of the CDR3 is 18 residues. Per the germline V gene, CDR1 is LGHDT and CDR2 is YNNKEL (reference sequence). The CDR3 DNA sequence: TGTGCCAGCAGCCAGATTAGGCGGGAGGGGGGACCCTACAATGAGCAGTTCTTC. Translated, it gives CASSQIRREGGPYNEQFF.

The genes are TRBV14 and TRBJ2-1; the D gene could be TRBD1 or TRBD2 (5 bases each). The CDR3 extends over 15 amino acids. Trimming stripped 0 bases from V and 7 bases from J, with 13 bases between. Germline lookup yields CDR1 SGHDN and CDR2 FVKESK. The CDR3 is CASSQELRGGNEQFF. The DNA for the CDR3 is TGTGCCAGCAGCCAAGAGCTGAGGGGTGGGAATGAGCAGTTCTTC.